This T cell receptor (beta chain) is drawn from a study of CD8 T cells in Susac syndrome. cDNA came from approximately 0.5 to 1 ug RNA primed by random hexamers. MiXCR, applied by TCRdb to the immunoSEQ multiplex PCR reads, yields one record per CDR3 protein. Among around 150,000 distinct CDR3 sequences listed, 90% to 95% were seen once. Trimming cost V 1 base and J 6 bases, with 13 bases left between them. This CDR3 has 16 residues. Germline V gives CDR1 MNHEY, CDR2 SVGEGT. The clonotype originates from a human donor in good health. The sample consisted of CD4+ T cells from PBMCs. The chain has TRBV6-2 or TRBV6-3 and TRBJ1-6; no reliable D call. CDR3 sequence (DNA): TGTGCCAGCAGTTACTTCCTGGGCCGTGGTAATTCACCCCTCCACTTT. Translation gives CASSYFLGRGNSPLHF.